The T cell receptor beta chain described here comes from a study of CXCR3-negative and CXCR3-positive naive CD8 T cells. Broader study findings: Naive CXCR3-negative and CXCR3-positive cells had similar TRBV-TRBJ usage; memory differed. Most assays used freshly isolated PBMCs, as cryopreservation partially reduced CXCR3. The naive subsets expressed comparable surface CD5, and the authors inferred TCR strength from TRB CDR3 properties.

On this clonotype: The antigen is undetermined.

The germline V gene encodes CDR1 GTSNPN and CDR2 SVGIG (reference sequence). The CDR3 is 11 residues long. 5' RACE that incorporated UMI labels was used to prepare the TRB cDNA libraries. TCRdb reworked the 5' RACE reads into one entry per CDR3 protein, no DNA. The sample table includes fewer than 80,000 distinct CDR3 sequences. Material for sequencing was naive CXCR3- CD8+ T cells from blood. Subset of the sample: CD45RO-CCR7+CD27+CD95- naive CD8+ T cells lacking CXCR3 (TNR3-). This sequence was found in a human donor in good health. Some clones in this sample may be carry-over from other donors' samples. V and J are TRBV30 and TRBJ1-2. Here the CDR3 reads CAWSEDVGYTF. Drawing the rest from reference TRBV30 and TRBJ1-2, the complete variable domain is SQTIHQWPATLVQPVGSPLSLECTVEGTSNPNLYWYRQAAGRGLQLLFYSVGIGQISSEVPQNLSASRPQDRQFILSSKKLLLSDSGFYLCAWSEDVGYTFGSGTRLTVV.